This TCR beta chain was sequenced for a study of metastatic and nonmetastatic thyroid tumors. The study, taken as a whole, reports: Reportedly, malignant thyroid tumors had significantly higher TCR beta diversity than benign nodules, in blood and tumor.

Ahead of thyroid surgery, no patient had received treatment of any kind. Germline CDR1 is MGHRA and CDR2 is YSYEKL. Deletions cut 3 bases from V and 8 bases from J, with 17 bases between. The CDR3 is made up of 15 amino acids. The sample holds one count of this clone. Its target is not known. Using MiXCR, TCRdb re-called clones from the PCR reads. The sample shows tens of thousands of clones, 30% of them seen only once. V usage is TRBV4-1 and J usage is TRBJ2-1, with a weak D call TRBD2 (6 bases). The TCR sequence derives from a female donor with papillary thyroid cancer or a benign thyroid nodule (not recorded which). Some clones in this sample may be carry-over from other donors' samples. Sequencing used blood. The CDR3 loop reads CASSQAPGLQYEQFF. In DNA, the CDR3 is TGCGCCAGCAGCCAGGCCCCGGGACTTCAGTATGAGCAGTTCTTC.